These 7 T cell receptor beta chains were all obtained from the same sample, sequenced in a study of T cells in Graves' hyperthyroidism and ophthalmopathy. Using RNA transcripts as the source, TCR beta CDR3 regions were amplified. An initial round of RT-PCR targeting the TCR CDR3 relied on the HTBI primer set. TCRdb reanalysed the multiplex PCR reads using MiXCR and keeps one entry per CDR3 protein. The sample comprises around 500,000 distinct CDR3 sequences, 14% of which are singletons, and approximately 15% rests with the top ten. Sequencing was done on a sample of blood. Receptors were obtained from a woman in her forties with Graves' hyperthyroidism.

This clonotype has at least ten counts. This sequence joins TRBV3-1 and TRBJ1-1; D not resolved. CDR1 and CDR2 (germline): LGHDT, YNNKEL (reference sequence). This CDR3 comprises 14 residues. The V end was cut by 3 bases, the J end by 1 base, with 9 bases between. The CDR3 DNA reads as TGTGCCAGCAGCCAGGTGCAGACGAACACTGAAGCTTTCTTT. Translated, it gives CASSQVQTNTEAFF.

Ten or more counts support this clonotype. The chain has TRBV11-3 and TRBJ2-7; 10 bases line up with TRBD2. This CDR3 region has 13 residues. The germline CDR1 and CDR2 sequences are SGHNT and YENEEA. V lost 0 bases to trimming and J lost 7 bases; unmatched junction nucleotides: 0. CDR3 bases: TGTGCCAGCAGCTTAGAGGGACTAGCGGAGCAGTACTTC. It encodes CASSLEGLAEQYF. Together with reference TRBV11-3 and TRBJ2-7, the CDR3 gives the full variable domain: EAGVVQSPRYKIIEKKQPVAFWCNPISGHNTLYWYLQNLGQGPELLIRYENEEAVDDSQLPKDRFSAERLKGVDSTLKIQPAELGDSAVYLCASSLEGLAEQYFGPGTRLTVT.

This rearrangement joins TRBV5-1 to TRBJ1-2; no definite D call. V shed 5 bases and J shed 7 bases, with 15 bases lying between them. Per germline, CDR1 SGHRS and CDR2 YFSETQ. The CDR3 length is 13 residues. CDR3 in amino acids: CASRIQSSLGYTF. For the CDR3, the DNA is TGCGCCAGCAGGATTCAGAGTTCTCTTGGCTACACCTTC.

The chain uses TRBV18 and TRBJ2-5, with 7 nucleotides matching TRBD2. Germline values: CDR1 KGHSH, CDR2 LQKENI. With V trimmed by 3 bases and J by 2 bases, 6 bases remained unmatched. The CDR3 sequence is 15 residues long. CDR3 in DNA: TGTGCCAGCTCACCCCTAGCGGATGTACAAGAGACCCAGTACTTC. Translation gives CASSPLADVQETQYF.

This chain uses TRBV19 with TRBJ2-1, with 8 bases that match TRBD1. Germline values: CDR1 LNHDA, CDR2 SQIVND (reference sequence). CDR3 length: 16 amino acids. The trim removed 6 bases at V and 0 bases at J, leaving 7 bases unmatched. The CDR3 DNA follows: TGTGCCAGTAGAACCCGGACAGGGACCTCCTACAATGAGCAGTTCTTC. It translates to CASRTRTGTSYNEQFF.

This clonotype was recorded at least ten times. The chain couples TRBV7-2 to TRBJ1-5, with D unresolved. The CDR3 runs 13 residues. In germline, CDR1 is SGHTA, CDR2 FQGNSA. V lost 2 bases and J 6 bases, leaving 8 bases between the germline ends. The CDR3 is CASSLYEGQPQHF. The DNA for the CDR3 is TGTGCCAGCAGCTTATACGAGGGTCAGCCCCAGCATTTT.

This clonotype was recorded a few times. Lacking the conserved final phenylalanine or tryptophan, this CDR3 likely reflects a read error. This sequence joins TRBV18 and TRBJ2-5, with D hard to call. The CDR3 covers 13 residues. The V gene lost 6 bases and the J gene lost 0 bases, with 8 bases spanning the gap. CDR1 is KGHSH, CDR2 LQKENI, per germline. The CDR3, as DNA: TGTGCCAGCTCCCCCGGGTACCAAGAGACCCAGTACCTC. It is translated as CASSPGYQETQYL.